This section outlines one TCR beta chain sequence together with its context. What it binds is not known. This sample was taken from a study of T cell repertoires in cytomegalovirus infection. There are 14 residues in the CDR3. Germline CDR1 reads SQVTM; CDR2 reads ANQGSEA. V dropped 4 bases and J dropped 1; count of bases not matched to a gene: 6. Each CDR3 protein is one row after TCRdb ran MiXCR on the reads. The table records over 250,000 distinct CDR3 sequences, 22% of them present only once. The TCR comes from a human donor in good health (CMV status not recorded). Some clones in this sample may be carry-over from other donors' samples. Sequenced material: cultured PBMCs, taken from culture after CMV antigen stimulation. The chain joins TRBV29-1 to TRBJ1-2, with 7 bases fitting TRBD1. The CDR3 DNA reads TGCAGCGTTGTCGGGACAGCCCTTAACTATGGCTACACCTTC. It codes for CSVVGTALNYGYTF.